This TCR beta chain comes out of a study of T cells in Graves' hyperthyroidism and ophthalmopathy. General study findings and limits: Most thyroid-expanded clonotypes above 0.001 were also found in blood. Ophthalmopathy onset followed model prediction by a median around six months.

The sample holds many counts of this clonotype. What it binds is unknown. The germline gives CDR1 SEHNR, CDR2 FQNEAQ (reference sequence). The CDR3 has 14 amino acids. V lost 0 bases to trimming and J lost 7 bases, with 13 bases between them. Amplification of TCR beta CDR3 regions used RNA as the template. HTBI primers were employed in a first-round RT-PCR of the TCR CDR3. TCRdb fed the multiplex PCR reads into MiXCR, producing one record per CDR3 protein. The table records about 360,000 distinct CDR3 sequences, 13% of them present only once. Roughly 9.1 ml of fresh peripheral blood supplied the PBMCs. The chain employs TRBV7-9 and TRBJ2-7; D not certain. The sequenced material came from blood. This TCR came from a woman between 18 and 29 years old with Graves' hyperthyroidism. This chain's CDR3 is CASSLASELGEQYF. The CDR3 DNA sequence: TGTGCCAGCAGCTTAGCGTCGGAACTGGGAGAGCAGTACTTC.